This TCR beta chain was sequenced in a study of spatial heterogeneity in lung cancer. TCRdb re-called the 5' RACE reads through MiXCR, storing one row per CDR3 protein. The table lists some 110,000 distinct CDR3 sequences, about 12% of them singletons. Described time point: blood at routine non-recurrence follow-up after resection. From tumor, nontumor lung or frozen PBMC, whole RNA was taken unsorted for sequencing. This clonotype was observed a few times. V trimming: 6 bases; J trimming: 3 bases; junction bases outside the gene matches: 9. Looked up from germline, CDR1 is SNHLY and CDR2 is FYNNEI. The CDR3 runs to 16 residues.

The TCR was taken from a male donor with early-stage non-small cell lung cancer. Material: PBMCs, obtained at follow-up. This rearrangement joins TRBV2 to TRBJ2-2; 8 bases fit TRBD1. The CDR3 reads CASSSDRGAYTGELFF. The CDR3 DNA reads as TGTGCCAGCAGCTCCGACAGGGGAGCGTACACCGGGGAGCTGTTTTTT.